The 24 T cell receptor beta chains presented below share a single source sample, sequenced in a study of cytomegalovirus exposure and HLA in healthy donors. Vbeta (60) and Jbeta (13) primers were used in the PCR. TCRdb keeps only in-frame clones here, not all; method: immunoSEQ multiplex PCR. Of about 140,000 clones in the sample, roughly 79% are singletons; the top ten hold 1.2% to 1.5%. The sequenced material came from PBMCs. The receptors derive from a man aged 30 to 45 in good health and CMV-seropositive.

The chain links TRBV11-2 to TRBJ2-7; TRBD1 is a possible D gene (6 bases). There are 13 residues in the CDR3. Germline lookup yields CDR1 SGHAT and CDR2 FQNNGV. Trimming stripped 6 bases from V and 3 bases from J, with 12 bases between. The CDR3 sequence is CASRNRESYEQYF. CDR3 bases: TGTGCCAGCAGAAACAGGGAAAGCTACGAGCAGTACTTC.

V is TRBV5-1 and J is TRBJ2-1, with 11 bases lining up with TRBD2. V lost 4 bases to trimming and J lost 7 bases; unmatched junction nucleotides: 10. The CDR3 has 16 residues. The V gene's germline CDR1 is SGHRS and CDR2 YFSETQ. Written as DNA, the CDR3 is TGCGCCAGCAGCCCGCGACTAGCGGGATGGTGGAATGAGCAGTTCTTC. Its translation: CASSPRLAGWWNEQFF.

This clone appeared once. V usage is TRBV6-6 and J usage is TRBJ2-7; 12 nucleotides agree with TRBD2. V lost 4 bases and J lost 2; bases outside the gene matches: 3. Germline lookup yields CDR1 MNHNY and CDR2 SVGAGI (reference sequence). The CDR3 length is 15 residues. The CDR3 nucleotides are TGTGCCAGCAGTTCCTCTAGCGGGGGGGCCTACGAGCAGTACTTC. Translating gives CASSSSSGGAYEQYF.

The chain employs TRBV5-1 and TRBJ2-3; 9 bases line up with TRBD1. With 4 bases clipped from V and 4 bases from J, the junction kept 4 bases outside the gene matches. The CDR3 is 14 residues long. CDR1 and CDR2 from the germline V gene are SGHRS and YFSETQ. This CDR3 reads CASSMGQGADTQYF. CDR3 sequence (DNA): TGCGCCAGCAGCATGGGACAGGGCGCAGATACGCAGTATTTT.

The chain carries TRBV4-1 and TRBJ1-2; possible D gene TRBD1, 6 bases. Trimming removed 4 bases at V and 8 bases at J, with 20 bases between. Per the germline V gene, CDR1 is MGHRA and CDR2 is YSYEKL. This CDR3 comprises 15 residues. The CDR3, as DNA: TGCGCCAGCAGCCCTGGAATCGGGACAAGGGGGGGCTACACCTTC. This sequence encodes CASSPGIGTRGGYTF.

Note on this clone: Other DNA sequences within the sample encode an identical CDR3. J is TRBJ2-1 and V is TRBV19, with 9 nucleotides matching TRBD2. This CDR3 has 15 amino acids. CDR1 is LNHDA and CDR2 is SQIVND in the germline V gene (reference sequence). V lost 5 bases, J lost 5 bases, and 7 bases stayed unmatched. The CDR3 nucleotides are TGTGCCAGTAGTTCTTCTAGCGGGAAAGACAATGAGCAGTTCTTC. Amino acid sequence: CASSSSSGKDNEQFF.

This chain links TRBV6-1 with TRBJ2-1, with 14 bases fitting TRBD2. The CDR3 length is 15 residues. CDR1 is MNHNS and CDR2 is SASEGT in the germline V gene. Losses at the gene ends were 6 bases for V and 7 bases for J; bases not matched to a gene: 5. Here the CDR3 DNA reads TGTGCCAGCAGCGAGACTAGCGGGGGGGGAAATGAGCAGTTCTTC. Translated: CASSETSGGGNEQFF.

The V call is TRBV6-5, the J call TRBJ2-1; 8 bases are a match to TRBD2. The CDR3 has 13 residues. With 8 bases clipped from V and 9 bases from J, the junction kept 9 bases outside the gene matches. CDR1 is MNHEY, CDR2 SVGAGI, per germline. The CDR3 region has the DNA TGTGCCAGCGGGCCGGGGGGGCGGGGTGAGCAGTTCTTC. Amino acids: CASGPGGRGEQFF.

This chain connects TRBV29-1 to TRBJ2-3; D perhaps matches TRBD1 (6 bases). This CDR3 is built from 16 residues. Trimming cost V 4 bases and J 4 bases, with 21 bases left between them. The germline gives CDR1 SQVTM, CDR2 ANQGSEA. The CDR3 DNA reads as TGCAGCGTTGTTTCACAGGGTGGTTTTACGGCAGATACGCAGTATTTT. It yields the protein CSVVSQGGFTADTQYF.

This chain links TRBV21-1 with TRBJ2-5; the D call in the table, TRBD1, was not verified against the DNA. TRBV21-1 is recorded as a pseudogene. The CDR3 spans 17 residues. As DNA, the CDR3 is TGTGCCAGCAGCAAACGATGGGACAGGGTCCCTCAAGAGACCCAGTACTTC. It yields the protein CASSKRWDRVPQETQYF.

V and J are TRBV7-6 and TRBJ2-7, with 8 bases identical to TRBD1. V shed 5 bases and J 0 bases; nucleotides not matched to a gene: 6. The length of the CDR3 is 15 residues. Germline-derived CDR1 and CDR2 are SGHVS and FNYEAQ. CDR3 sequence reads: CASSPGGRGSYEQYF. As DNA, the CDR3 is TGTGCCAGCAGCCCAGGGGGCAGGGGCTCCTACGAGCAGTACTTC.

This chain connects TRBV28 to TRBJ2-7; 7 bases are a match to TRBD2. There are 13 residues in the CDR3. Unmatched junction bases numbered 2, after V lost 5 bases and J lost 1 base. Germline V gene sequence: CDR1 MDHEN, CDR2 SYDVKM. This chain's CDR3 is CASSTGGSYEQYF. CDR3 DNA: TGTGCCAGCAGTACCGGGGGGTCCTACGAGCAGTACTTC.

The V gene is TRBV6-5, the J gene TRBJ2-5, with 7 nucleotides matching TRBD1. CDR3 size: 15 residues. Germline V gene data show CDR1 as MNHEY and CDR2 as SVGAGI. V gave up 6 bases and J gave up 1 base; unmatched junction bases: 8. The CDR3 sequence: CASSLLQGTQETQYF. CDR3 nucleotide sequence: TGTGCCAGCAGCCTTCTACAGGGGACCCAAGAGACCCAGTACTTC.

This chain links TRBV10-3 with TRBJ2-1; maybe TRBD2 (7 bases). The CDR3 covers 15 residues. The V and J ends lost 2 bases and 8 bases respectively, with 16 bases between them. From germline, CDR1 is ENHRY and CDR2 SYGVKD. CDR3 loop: CAISEGGGGSDEQFF. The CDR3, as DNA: TGTGCCATCAGTGAGGGGGGGGGCGGGAGTGATGAGCAGTTCTTC.

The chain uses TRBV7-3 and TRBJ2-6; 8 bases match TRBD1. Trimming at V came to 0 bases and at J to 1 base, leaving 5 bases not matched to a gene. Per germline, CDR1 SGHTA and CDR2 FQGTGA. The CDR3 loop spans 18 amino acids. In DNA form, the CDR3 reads TGTGCCAGCAGCTTAACAAGGGACAGGTTATCTGGGGCCAACGTCCTGACTTTC. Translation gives CASSLTRDRLSGANVLTF.

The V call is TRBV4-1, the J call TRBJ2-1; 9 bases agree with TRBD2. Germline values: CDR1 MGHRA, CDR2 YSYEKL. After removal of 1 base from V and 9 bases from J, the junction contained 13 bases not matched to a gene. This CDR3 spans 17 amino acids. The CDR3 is CASSQGLAESRYGEQFF. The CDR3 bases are TGCGCCAGCAGCCAAGGACTAGCGGAAAGCCGGTATGGTGAGCAGTTCTTC.

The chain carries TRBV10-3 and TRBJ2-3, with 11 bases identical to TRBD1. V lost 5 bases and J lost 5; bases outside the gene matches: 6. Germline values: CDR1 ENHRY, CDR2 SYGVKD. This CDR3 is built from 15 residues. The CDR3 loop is CAISRTGGDEDTQYF. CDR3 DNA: TGTGCCATCAGTCGGACAGGGGGCGATGAAGATACGCAGTATTTT.

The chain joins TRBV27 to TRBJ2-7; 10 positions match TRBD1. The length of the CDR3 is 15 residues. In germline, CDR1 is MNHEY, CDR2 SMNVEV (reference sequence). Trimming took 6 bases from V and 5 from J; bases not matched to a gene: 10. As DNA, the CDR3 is TGTGCCAGCAGACGACCGGGACAGGGGTCCCACGAGCAGTACTTC. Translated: CASRRPGQGSHEQYF.

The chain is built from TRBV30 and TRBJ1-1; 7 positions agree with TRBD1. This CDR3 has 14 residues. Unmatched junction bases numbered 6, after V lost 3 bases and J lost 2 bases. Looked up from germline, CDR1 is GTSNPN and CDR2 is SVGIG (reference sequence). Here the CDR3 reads CAWRGDSLNTEAFF. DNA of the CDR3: TGTGCCTGGAGAGGGGACAGCCTAAACACTGAAGCTTTCTTT.

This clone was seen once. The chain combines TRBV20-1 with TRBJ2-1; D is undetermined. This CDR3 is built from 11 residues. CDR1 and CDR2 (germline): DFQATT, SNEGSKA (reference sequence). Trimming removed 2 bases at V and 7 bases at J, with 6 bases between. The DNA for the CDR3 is TGCAGTGCTAGACTTTTGAATGAGCAGTTCTTC. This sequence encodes CSARLLNEQFF.

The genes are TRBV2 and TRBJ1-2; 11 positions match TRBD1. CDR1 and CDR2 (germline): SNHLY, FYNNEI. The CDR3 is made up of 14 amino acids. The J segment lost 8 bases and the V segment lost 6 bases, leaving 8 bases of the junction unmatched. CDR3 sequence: CASSLDRGLEGYTF. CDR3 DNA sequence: TGTGCCAGCAGCCTGGACAGGGGGCTGGAAGGCTACACCTTC.

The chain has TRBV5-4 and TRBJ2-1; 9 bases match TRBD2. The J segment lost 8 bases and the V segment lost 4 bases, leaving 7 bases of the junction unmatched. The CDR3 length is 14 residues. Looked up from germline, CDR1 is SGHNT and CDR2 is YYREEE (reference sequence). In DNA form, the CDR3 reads TGTGCCAGCAGCCTGGGACTAGCCCCCGATGAGCAGTTCTTC. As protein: CASSLGLAPDEQFF.

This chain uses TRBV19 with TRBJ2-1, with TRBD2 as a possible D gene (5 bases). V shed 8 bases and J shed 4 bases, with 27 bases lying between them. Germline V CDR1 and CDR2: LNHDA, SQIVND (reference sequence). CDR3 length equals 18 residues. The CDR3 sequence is CASYHAVGNVRLYNEQFF. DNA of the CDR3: TGTGCCAGTTATCATGCGGTCGGGAACGTTCGGCTTTACAATGAGCAGTTCTTC.

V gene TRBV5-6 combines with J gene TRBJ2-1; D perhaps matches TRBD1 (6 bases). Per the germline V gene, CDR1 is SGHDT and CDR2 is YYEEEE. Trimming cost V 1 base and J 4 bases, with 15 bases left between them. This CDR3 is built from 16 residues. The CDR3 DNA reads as TGTGCCAGCAGCTTGAATAGGGGGTCTATTTACAATGAGCAGTTCTTC. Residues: CASSLNRGSIYNEQFF.